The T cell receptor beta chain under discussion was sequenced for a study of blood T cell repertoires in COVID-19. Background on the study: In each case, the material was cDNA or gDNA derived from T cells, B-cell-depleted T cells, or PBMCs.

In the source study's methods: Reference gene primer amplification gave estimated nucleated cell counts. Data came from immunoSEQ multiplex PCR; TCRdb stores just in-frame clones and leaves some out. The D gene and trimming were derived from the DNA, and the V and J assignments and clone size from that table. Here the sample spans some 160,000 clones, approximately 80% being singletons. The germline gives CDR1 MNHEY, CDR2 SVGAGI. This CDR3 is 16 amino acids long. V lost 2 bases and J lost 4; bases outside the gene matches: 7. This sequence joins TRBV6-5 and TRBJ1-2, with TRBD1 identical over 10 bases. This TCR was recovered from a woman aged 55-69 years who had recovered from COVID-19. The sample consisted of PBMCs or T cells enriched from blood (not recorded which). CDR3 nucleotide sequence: TGTGCCAGCAGTTACCAATGGACAGGGGGAGTCTATGGCTACACCTTC. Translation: CASSYQWTGGVYGYTF.